The clone carrying this T cell receptor beta chain appeared a single time. These data come from a study of PD-L1 blockade in urothelial cancer. Study summary: Median T cell yield per blood sample was about 140,000 cells.

Time point described: pretreatment peripheral blood. Urothelial carcinoma, locally advanced or metastatic, affected the patients. This table comes from immunoSEQ multiplex PCR, and its TCRdb copy is limited to in-frame clones, with some not included. The profile covers about 47,000 clones, with 75% to 85% appearing a single time and under 20% taken by the ten largest. The receptor's source is a man between 60 and 70 years old with urothelial cancer. The sequenced sample was PBMCs, obtained around atezolizumab (anti-PD-L1) treatment.

The CDR3 nucleotides read TGCAGCGTTGAAGATCCGCGACAGGCCGGGGAGCTGTTTTTT. It is translated as CSVEDPRQAGELFF. V and J are TRBV29-1 and TRBJ2-2, with D maybe TRBD1 (6 bases). Germline V gene lookup returns CDR1 SQVTM and CDR2 ANQGSEA. The V end was cut by 0 bases, the J end by 6 bases, with 11 bases between. The CDR3 loop spans 14 amino acids.